Presented here are 7 T cell receptor beta chains from one specimen sequenced in a study of T cell repertoires in cytomegalovirus infection (dated by TCRdb to between 2018 and 2021). Their antigen targets remain unknown. Reads for this sample came from an Illumina HiSeq 1500. Using fastp trimming at Q25 and MiXCR clonotype assembly, TCRdb reanalyzed the public sequencing data and kept in-frame beta chains. Each entry merges the rows of one CDR3 protein and shows their most common DNA and genes. For this sample there are under 150,000 distinct CDR3 sequences; 20% to 30% appear just once. Around 32% of the sample rests with the top ten. Sequencing used PBMCs, sequenced either directly or after in vitro stimulation (not recorded which). The source of these receptors is a human donor in good health (CMV status not recorded). Some clones in this sample may be carry-over from other donors' samples.

This chain uses TRBV6-6 with TRBJ1-5, with D unclear. Trimming stripped 0 bases from V and 3 bases from J, with 9 bases between. Germline V lookup: CDR1 MNHNY, CDR2 SVGAGI (reference sequence). The CDR3 is 15 residues long. The CDR3 region is CASSYSGLTNQPQHF. Here the CDR3 DNA reads TGTGCCAGCAGTTACTCTGGGCTTACCAATCAGCCCCAGCATTTT.

The chain uses TRBV6-5 and TRBJ2-2, with D tentatively TRBD2 (6 bases). Per germline, CDR1 MNHEY and CDR2 SVGAGI. This CDR3 comprises 15 residues. V lost 0 bases and J lost 6, with 11 bases in between. As DNA, the CDR3 is TGTGCCAGCAGTTACTCGGGGGGAGGATCCGGGGAGCTGTTTTTT. Its protein is CASSYSGGGSGELFF.

This clonotype was recorded many times. The J gene is TRBJ2-3, the V gene TRBV7-2, with 7 bases fitting TRBD2. The germline V gene has CDR1 SGHTA and CDR2 FQGNSA. V was clipped by 4 bases and J by 5 bases; unmatched bases: 9. The CDR3 sequence is 15 residues long. CDR3 nucleotides: TGTGCCAGCAGCTGGGGCGGGAGAATAGGAGATACGCAGTATTTT. It yields the protein CASSWGGRIGDTQYF.

This chain links TRBV7-6 with TRBJ2-3, with D perhaps matching TRBD1 or TRBD2 (5 bases each). Trimming stripped 4 bases from V and 4 bases from J, with 12 bases between. The CDR3 length is 14 residues. Germline CDR1 is SGHVS and CDR2 is FNYEAQ. In nucleotides, the CDR3 is TGTGCCAGCAGCTGGGGACGAACCTCAGATACGCAGTATTTT. Protein sequence: CASSWGRTSDTQYF.

This clonotype has just a few counts. This rearrangement joins TRBV15 to TRBJ1-2; weak D call: TRBD1 (5 bases). Germline V lookup: CDR1 LNHNV, CDR2 YYDKDF (reference sequence). The CDR3 sequence is 13 residues long. Trimming removed 3 bases from V and 4 bases from J, with 9 bases in between. As DNA, the CDR3 is TGTGCCACCAGCAGCAGACAGTTCTATGGCTACACCTTC. Its protein is CATSSRQFYGYTF. Complete variable domain (other parts from reference TRBV15 and TRBJ1-2): DAMVIQNPRYQVTQFGKPVTLSCSQTLNHNVMYWYQQKSSQAPKLLFHYYDKDFNNEADTPDNFQSRRPNTSFCFLDIRSPGLGDTAMYLCATSSRQFYGYTFGSGTRLTVV.

This clonotype was recorded at least ten times. This chain uses TRBV4-3 with TRBJ1-2, with a possible D match to TRBD1 (6 bases). The V end was cut by 1 base, the J end by 2 bases, with 8 bases between. The CDR3 spans 14 residues. Germline loops: CDR1 LGHNA, CDR2 YSLEER. CDR3 amino acids: CASSQGTANYGYTF. In DNA form, the CDR3 reads TGCGCCAGCAGCCAAGGGACAGCGAACTATGGCTACACCTTC.

This clonotype was observed a few times. The V and J genes are TRBV27 and TRBJ1-3, with TRBD1 matching over 7 bases. CDR3 length equals 15 residues. The V gene's germline CDR1 is MNHEY and CDR2 SMNVEV (reference sequence). Trimming took 4 bases from V and 3 from J; bases not matched to a gene: 6. CDR3 DNA sequence: TGTGCCAGCAGTTCACTACAGGGGTTTGGAAACACCATATATTTT. Its protein product is CASSSLQGFGNTIYF.